This T cell receptor beta chain emerged from a study of T cell responses to AZD1222 COVID-19 vaccine. Libraries were prepared by immunoSEQ multiplex PCR; TCRdb keeps only in-frame clonotypes and omits some of them. Of about 140,000 clones listed, under 95% were seen once; the top ten hold roughly 7.6%. Regarding the study as a whole: Clonal diversity was possibly underestimated, and the donors were mostly white British, with more females. Among those given AZD1222, only five or six were seropositive at baseline. Nearly half of the spike-specific TCRs reportedly recognize variant regions that carry no mutations.

Remarks on this clone: Antigen specificity is unknown.

The CDR3 is made up of 13 amino acids. Trimming took 7 bases from V and 0 from J, leaving 6 bases between them. Germline V gene lookup returns CDR1 SNHLY and CDR2 FYNNEI. The origin of this receptor is an adult who received the MenACWY meningococcal vaccine as a control. The chain recombines TRBV2 with TRBJ1-4; D unclear. The sequenced sample was peripheral blood, obtained 28 days after the second dose of the MenACWY control vaccine. The CDR3 bases are TGTGCCAGCAAGGGTGCAACTAATGAAAAACTGTTTTTT. Protein: CASKGATNEKLFF.